Only one count was recorded for the clone carrying this T cell receptor beta chain. The sequenced cases were selected for having the highest brain T cell transcript signatures. Patients received at least one anti-epileptic drug before surgery. Measured with immunoSEQ multiplex PCR; TCRdb has only the in-frame clones, and not every one. Among about 110,000 clones listed, roughly 94% were seen once. This sample was included in a study of brain T cells in children with intractable seizures. In germline, CDR1 is SGHVS, CDR2 FQNEAQ. With 1 base removed from V and 5 bases from J, the gap between germline ends came to 13 bases. CDR3 size: 15 residues.

The V and J genes are TRBV7-8 and TRBJ2-3, with D perhaps TRBD1 (7 bases). The sample here was peripheral blood, taken at surgery. The source is a boy under three years old with hemimegalencephaly and intractable seizures. This CDR3 reads CASSLVGGTVDTQYF. CDR3 DNA sequence: TGTGCCAGCAGCTTAGTAGGGGGGACAGTAGATACGCAGTATTTT.